This passage covers 20 T cell receptor beta chains from one sample sequenced in a study of beta chain features in type 1 diabetes (dated 2018 in TCRdb). Library creation used the immunoSEQ multiplex PCR assay. All of the isolated RNA was reverse transcribed with the High Capacity cDNA Reverse Transcription Kit, so expressed TCRB transcripts were sequenced. TCRdb carries this immuneACCESS record with in-frame sequences only. Its versions omit some clonotypes, under half of them owing to an unresolved V gene in the studies checked, with the rest unexplained. The sample table shows a few hundred thousand clones, and 11% are seen once. 1% to 1.5% of the sample is taken by the ten largest. The sample was central memory CD4+ T cells from blood. These receptors were collected from a man aged 18 to 29 in good health.

The gene calls are TRBV6-5 and TRBJ2-1, with TRBD2 identical over 14 bases. Trimming cost V 4 bases and J 7 bases; bases outside gene matches: 3. Germline CDR1 MNHEY, CDR2 SVGAGI. The CDR3 is 15 amino acids. The CDR3 loop is CASSLGLAGVNEQFF. The CDR3 nucleotides are TGTGCCAGCAGTTTGGGACTAGCGGGGGTAAATGAGCAGTTCTTC.

This clone was seen only a few times. The J gene is TRBJ2-1, the V gene TRBV4-3, with D hard to call. Germline CDR1 is LGHNA and CDR2 is YSLEER. The CDR3 runs to 14 residues. The V end was cut by 1 base, the J end by 6 bases, with 10 bases between. CDR3 in amino acids: CASSQGAGTNEQFF. The CDR3 bases are TGCGCCAGCAGCCAAGGGGCAGGAACCAATGAGCAGTTCTTC.

There are a few counts of this clone. V gene TRBV2 combines with J gene TRBJ2-1, with D tentatively TRBD2 (6 bases). The CDR3 is made up of 14 amino acids. The germline V gene has CDR1 SNHLY and CDR2 FYNNEI. V lost 6 bases, J lost 5 bases, and 14 bases lay in between. The CDR3 loop is CASSPLGLDNEQFF. In DNA form, the CDR3 reads TGTGCCAGCAGCCCGCTGGGACTCGACAATGAGCAGTTCTTC.

Ten or more counts support this clone. The V gene is TRBV18, the J gene TRBJ2-2; D is unclear. The V and J ends lost 5 bases and 10 bases respectively, with 11 bases between them. Germline CDR1 KGHSH, CDR2 LQKENI. The CDR3 loop spans 12 amino acids. The CDR3 region is CASSEPITELFF. The CDR3 DNA sequence: TGTGCCAGCTCAGAACCCATCACGGAGCTGTTTTTT.

This clone was counted only a few times. V gene TRBV30 combines with J gene TRBJ2-5; 9 positions agree with TRBD2. This CDR3 comprises 14 residues. Germline V CDR1 and CDR2: GTSNPN, SVGIG (reference sequence). Trimming at V came to 2 bases and at J to 4 bases, leaving 5 bases not matched to a gene. CDR3 residues: CAWSWAGGRETQYF. CDR3 sequence (DNA): TGTGCCTGGAGTTGGGCGGGAGGGAGAGAGACCCAGTACTTC.

This clone has only a few counts. The chain has TRBV30 and TRBJ1-4, with D unresolved. The CDR3 covers 13 residues. The V end lost 2 bases, the J end lost 4 bases, and 8 bases lay between the germline ends. The germline CDR1 and CDR2 sequences are GTSNPN and SVGIG (reference sequence). The CDR3 is CAWSRSINEKLFF. The CDR3 DNA is TGTGCCTGGAGTCGGAGTATTAATGAAAAACTGTTTTTT.

The CDR3 loop is CASSPGQGGGGVYGYTF. CDR3 sequence (DNA): TGTGCCAGCTCACCGGGACAGGGTGGAGGAGGTGTGTATGGCTACACCTTC. V is TRBV18 and J is TRBJ1-2, with 9 bases lining up with TRBD1. The germline V gene encodes CDR1 KGHSH and CDR2 LQKENI. V trimming: 3 bases; J trimming: 5 bases; junction bases outside the gene matches: 13. The CDR3 covers 17 residues. Combining the CDR3 with reference TRBV18 and TRBJ1-2 gives the whole variable domain NAGVMQNPRHLVRRRGQEARLRCSPMKGHSHVYWYRQLPEEGLKFMVYLQKENIIDESGMPKERFSAEFPKEGPSILRIQQVVRGDSAAYFCASSPGQGGGGVYGYTFGSGTRLTVV.

The chain recombines TRBV5-1 with TRBJ2-3; D is possibly TRBD1 (6 bases). Germline CDR1 and CDR2: SGHRS and YFSETQ. V lost 4 bases to trimming and J lost 5 bases, with 14 bases between them. The CDR3 has 14 amino acids. The CDR3: CASSRGQPQDTQYF. CDR3 nucleotide sequence: TGCGCCAGCAGCCGAGGACAGCCACAAGATACGCAGTATTTT.

This clone was detected a few times. This chain joins TRBV30 and TRBJ2-1; D unclear. Trimming stripped 3 bases from V and 7 bases from J, with 13 bases between. Germline values: CDR1 GTSNPN, CDR2 SVGIG (reference sequence). This CDR3 contains 13 residues. The CDR3 loop reads CAWRTNSPNEQFF. The DNA for the CDR3 is TGTGCCTGGAGAACGAACTCTCCAAATGAGCAGTTCTTC.

This clone has only a few counts. The V and J genes are TRBV9 and TRBJ2-1, with 10 bases fitting TRBD2. With V trimmed by 4 bases and J by 0 bases, 1 base remained unmatched. The V gene's germline CDR1 is SGDLS and CDR2 YYNGEE. This CDR3 contains 15 residues. The DNA for the CDR3 is TGTGCCAGCAGCTCTAGCGGGAGCTCCTACAATGAGCAGTTCTTC. This sequence encodes CASSSSGSSYNEQFF.

V is TRBV7-2 and J is TRBJ2-1; D perhaps matches TRBD2 (5 bases). Per the germline V gene, CDR1 is SGHTA and CDR2 is FQGNSA. V dropped 5 bases and J dropped 8 bases, with 19 bases sitting between them. The CDR3 covers 15 residues. For the CDR3, the DNA is TGTGCCAGCAGCCTACTAGTGGGTGTCAGTGATGAGCAGTTCTTC. This translates into CASSLLVGVSDEQFF.

CDR3 protein: CSVDGLAGDEQYF. The CDR3 DNA follows: TGCAGCGTTGACGGCCTAGCGGGGGACGAGCAGTACTTC. The V gene is TRBV29-1, the J gene TRBJ2-7, with 10 bases that match TRBD2. Looked up from germline, CDR1 is SQVTM and CDR2 is ANQGSEA. V was pared by 3 bases and J by 5 bases, with 4 bases of the junction left unmatched. This CDR3 has 13 amino acids.

V is TRBV7-2 and J is TRBJ2-4; 7 positions match TRBD1. There are 17 residues in the CDR3. The V segment lost 3 bases and the J segment 3 bases; nucleotides outside the gene matches: 11. Looked up from germline, CDR1 is SGHTA and CDR2 is FQGNSA. CDR3 DNA sequence: TGTGCCAGCAGCTTCGAAGTCCGGACAGGAGACAAAAACATTCAGTACTTC. It specifies CASSFEVRTGDKNIQYF. The whole variable domain, remainder taken from reference TRBV7-2 and TRBJ2-4, is GAGVSQSPSNKVTEKGKDVELRCDPISGHTALYWYRQSLGQGLEFLIYFQGNSAPDKSGLPSDRFSAERTGGSVSTLTIQRTQQEDSAVYLCASSFEVRTGDKNIQYFGAGTRLSVL.

The J gene is TRBJ2-7, the V gene TRBV7-9; 9 positions match TRBD1. Unmatched junction bases numbered 9, after V lost 5 bases and J lost 7 bases. The germline CDR1 and CDR2 sequences are SEHNR and FQNEAQ (reference sequence). This CDR3 has 14 residues. The CDR3 bases are TGTGCCAGCAGCGACCGGGACAGGGCGGGGGAGCAGTACTTC. Protein product: CASSDRDRAGEQYF.

This clone has just a few counts. This sequence joins TRBV19 and TRBJ2-1; a weak D match, TRBD2 (5 bases). The CDR3 is made up of 16 amino acids. The V end was cut by 4 bases, the J end by 7 bases, with 20 bases between. In germline, CDR1 is LNHDA, CDR2 SQIVND (reference sequence). The chain's CDR3 is CASSTIDYSIKNEQFF. The CDR3 DNA reads as TGTGCCAGTAGTACCATAGACTACTCTATAAAGAATGAGCAGTTCTTC.

The chain combines TRBV7-6 with TRBJ2-1, with D unclear. The CDR3 extends over 16 amino acids. V was cut by 0 bases and J by 2 bases, with 11 bases left in between. Germline loops: CDR1 SGHVS, CDR2 FNYEAQ. CDR3 sequence (DNA): TGTGCCAGCAGCTTAGCGCAGCAGGACCCCTACAATGAGCAGTTCTTC. It yields the protein CASSLAQQDPYNEQFF.

The J gene is TRBJ2-1, the V gene TRBV4-1; 12 bases agree with TRBD2. With V trimmed by 4 bases and J by 0 bases, 1 base remained unmatched. Germline V gene lookup returns CDR1 MGHRA and CDR2 YSYEKL. The CDR3 consists of 16 residues. CDR3 sequence (DNA): TGCGCCAGCAGCCGGGGACTAGCGGGCTCCTACAATGAGCAGTTCTTC. The encoded protein is CASSRGLAGSYNEQFF.

In its sample, this clone was seen a few times. The V gene is TRBV4-2, the J gene TRBJ1-1; D unresolved. Germline CDR1 LGHNA, CDR2 YNFKEQ. The germline V and J ends were trimmed by 0 bases and 5 bases, with 10 bases remaining between them. There are 14 residues in the CDR3. The CDR3 DNA sequence: TGTGCCAGCAGCCAAGACCCGCAACGGACTGAAGCTTTCTTT. As protein: CASSQDPQRTEAFF.

Regarding this clone: At one boundary the junction diverges from the germline segment, which might be a read error. The chain joins TRBV7-7 to TRBJ2-7, with 10 bases that match TRBD1. Per germline, CDR1 SSHAT and CDR2 FNYEAQ (reference sequence). There are 15 residues in the CDR3. CDR3 coding DNA: TGTGCTAGCAGCTTATTGGGACAGGGGAAAGGCGAGCAGTACTTC. This encodes CASSLLGQGKGEQYF. The variable domain in full, completed from reference TRBV7-7 and TRBJ2-7, reads GAGVSQSPRYKVTKRGQDVTLRCDPISSHATLYWYQQALGQGPEFLTYFNYEAQPDKSGLPSDRFSAERPEGSISTLTIQRTEQRDSAMYRCASSLLGQGKGEQYFGPGTRLTVT.

This rearrangement joins TRBV5-4 to TRBJ2-7; D is unresolved. The germline V gene has CDR1 SGHNT and CDR2 YYREEE (reference sequence). The germline V and J ends were trimmed by 2 bases and 6 bases, with 9 bases remaining between them. The CDR3 extends over 12 amino acids. The CDR3 reads CASSFGPSEQYF. CDR3 in DNA: TGTGCCAGCAGCTTCGGACCGAGCGAGCAGTACTTC. Filled out from reference TRBV5-4 and TRBJ2-7, the complete variable domain reads ETGVTQSPTHLIKTRGQQVTLRCSSQSGHNTVSWYQQALGQGPQFIFQYYREEENGRGNFPPRFSGLQFPNYSSELNVNALELDDSALYLCASSFGPSEQYFGPGTRLTVT.